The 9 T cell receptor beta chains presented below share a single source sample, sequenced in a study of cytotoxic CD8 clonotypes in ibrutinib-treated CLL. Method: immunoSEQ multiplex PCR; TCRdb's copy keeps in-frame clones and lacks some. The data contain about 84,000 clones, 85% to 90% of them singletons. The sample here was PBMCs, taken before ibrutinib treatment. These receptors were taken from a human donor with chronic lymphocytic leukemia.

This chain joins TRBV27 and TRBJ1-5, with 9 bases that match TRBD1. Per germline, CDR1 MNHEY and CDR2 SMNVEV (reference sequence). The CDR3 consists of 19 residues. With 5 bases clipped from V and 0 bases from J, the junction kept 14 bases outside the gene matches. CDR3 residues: CASSRWTGVNAYSNQPQHF. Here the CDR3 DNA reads TGTGCCAGCAGTAGATGGACAGGGGTGAATGCCTATAGCAATCAGCCCCAGCATTTT.

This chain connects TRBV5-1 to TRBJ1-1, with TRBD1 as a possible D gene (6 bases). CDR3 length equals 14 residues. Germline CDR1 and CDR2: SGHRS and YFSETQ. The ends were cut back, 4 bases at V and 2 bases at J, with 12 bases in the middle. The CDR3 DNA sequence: TGCGCCAGCAGCCCGGGGGCCCGAAACACTGAAGCTTTCTTT. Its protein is CASSPGARNTEAFF. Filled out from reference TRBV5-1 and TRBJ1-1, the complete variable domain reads KAGVTQTPRYLIKTRGQQVTLSCSPISGHRSVSWYQQTPGQGLQFLFEYFSETQRNKGNFPGRFSGRQFSNSRSEMNVSTLELGDSALYLCASSPGARNTEAFFGQGTRLTVV.

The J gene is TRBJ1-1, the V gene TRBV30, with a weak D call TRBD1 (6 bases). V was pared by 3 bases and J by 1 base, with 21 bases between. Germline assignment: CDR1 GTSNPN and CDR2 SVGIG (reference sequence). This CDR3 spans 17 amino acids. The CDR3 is CAWSAHGSTGENTEAFF. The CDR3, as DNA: TGTGCCTGGAGCGCCCATGGCTCGACAGGAGAGAACACTGAAGCTTTCTTT. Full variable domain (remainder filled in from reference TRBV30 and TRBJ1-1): SQTIHQWPATLVQPVGSPLSLECTVEGTSNPNLYWYRQAAGRGLQLLFYSVGIGQISSEVPQNLSASRPQDRQFILSSKKLLLSDSGFYLCAWSAHGSTGENTEAFFGQGTRLTVV.

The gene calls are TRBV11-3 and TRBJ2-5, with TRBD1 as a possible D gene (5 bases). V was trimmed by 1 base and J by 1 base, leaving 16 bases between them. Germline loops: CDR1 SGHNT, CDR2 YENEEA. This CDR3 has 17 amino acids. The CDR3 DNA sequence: TGTGCCAGCAGCTTAGTAGTCGGGTTTGGGGCCCAAGAGACCCAGTACTTC. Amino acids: CASSLVVGFGAQETQYF.

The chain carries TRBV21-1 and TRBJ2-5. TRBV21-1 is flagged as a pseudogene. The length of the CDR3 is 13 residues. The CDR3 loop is CAKTNRRSETQYF. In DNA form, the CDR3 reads TGTGCCAAAACAAACAGGAGGTCGGAGACCCAGTACTTC.

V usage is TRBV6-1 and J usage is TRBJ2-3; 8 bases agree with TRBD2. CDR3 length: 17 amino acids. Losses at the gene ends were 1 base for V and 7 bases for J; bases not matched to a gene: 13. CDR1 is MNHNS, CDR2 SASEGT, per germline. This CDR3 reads CASSEGLVAGRGNTQYF. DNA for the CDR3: TGTGCCAGCAGTGAAGGTTTGGTAGCGGGGAGAGGAAATACGCAGTATTTT.

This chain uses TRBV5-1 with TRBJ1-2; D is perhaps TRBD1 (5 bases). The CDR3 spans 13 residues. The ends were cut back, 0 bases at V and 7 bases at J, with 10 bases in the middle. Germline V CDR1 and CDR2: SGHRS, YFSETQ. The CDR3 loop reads CASSLEGSSGYTF. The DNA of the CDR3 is TGCGCCAGCAGCTTGGAGGGGAGCTCTGGCTACACCTTC.

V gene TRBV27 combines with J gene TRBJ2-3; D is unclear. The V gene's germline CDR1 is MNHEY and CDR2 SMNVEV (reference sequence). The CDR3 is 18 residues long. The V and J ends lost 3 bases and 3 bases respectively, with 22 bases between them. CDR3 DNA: TGTGCCAGCAGTTTGAAATGGACCCGCCCAACTGAGACAGATACGCAGTATTTT. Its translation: CASSLKWTRPTETDTQYF.

The CDR3 DNA reads TGTGCCAGCAGTTTAAGCCCAGGACAGAGGATTTATGGCTACACCTTC. Its protein product is CASSLSPGQRIYGYTF. The chain is built from TRBV27 and TRBJ1-2, with D perhaps matching TRBD1 (6 bases). Looked up from germline, CDR1 is MNHEY and CDR2 is SMNVEV (reference sequence). This CDR3 spans 16 amino acids. With 2 bases removed from V and 5 bases from J, the gap between germline ends came to 18 bases.